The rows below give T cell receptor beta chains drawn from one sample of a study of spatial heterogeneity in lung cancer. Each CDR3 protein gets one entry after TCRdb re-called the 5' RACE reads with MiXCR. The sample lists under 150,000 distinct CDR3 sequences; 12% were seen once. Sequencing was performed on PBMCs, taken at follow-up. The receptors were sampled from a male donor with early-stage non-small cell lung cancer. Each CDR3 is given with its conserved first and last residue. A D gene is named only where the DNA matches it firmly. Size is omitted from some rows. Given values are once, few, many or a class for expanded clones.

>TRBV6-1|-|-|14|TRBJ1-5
TGTGCCAGCAGTGAGGGTGGAGGTCTTCAGCCCCAGCATTTT
CASSEGGGLQPQHF
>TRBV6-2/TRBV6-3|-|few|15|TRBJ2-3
TGTGCCAGCAGCTGGGACACCGGGGCCCCATCCACGCAGTATTTT
CASSWDTGAPSTQYF
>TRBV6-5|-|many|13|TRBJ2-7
TGTGCCAGCAGTTACTCAGGTTTTTACGAGCAGTACTTC
CASSYSGFYEQYF
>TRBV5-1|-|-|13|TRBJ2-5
TGCGCCAGCAGCCTAGTGGACAAAGAGACCCAGTACTTC
CASSLVDKETQYF
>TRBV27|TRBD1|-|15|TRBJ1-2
TGTGCCAGCAGAAGAGCAGGGGGCGCAGTCAATGGCTACACCTTC
CASRRAGGAVNGYTF
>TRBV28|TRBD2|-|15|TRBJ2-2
TGTGCCAGCAGGCCGGGACTAGCTAACACCGGGGAGCTGTTTTTT
CASRPGLANTGELFF
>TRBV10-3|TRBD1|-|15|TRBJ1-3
TGTGCCATCAGTGAGGGAGACAGGGTTGGAAACACCATATATTTT
CAISEGDRVGNTIYF
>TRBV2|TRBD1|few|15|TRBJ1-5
TGTGCCAGCAGTTCCCTGGAAACAGGGGGCCAGCCCCAGCATTTT
CASSSLETGGQPQHF
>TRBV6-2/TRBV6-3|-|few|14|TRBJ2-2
TGTGCCAGCAGACAGGGACAACTCGCCGGGGAGCTGTTTTTT
CASRQGQLAGELFF
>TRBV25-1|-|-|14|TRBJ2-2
TGTGCCAGCACGGACAGAACTAACACCGGGGAGCTGTTTTTT
CASTDRTNTGELFF
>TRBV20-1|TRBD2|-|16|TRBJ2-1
TGCAGTGCTAGGAATTTCGGGACTAGCGTTCGCAATGAGCAGTTCTTC
CSARNFGTSVRNEQFF
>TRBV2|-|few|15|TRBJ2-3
TGTGCCAGCAGTGAAGCAGGGACTAGCACAGATACGCAGTATTTT
CASSEAGTSTDTQYF
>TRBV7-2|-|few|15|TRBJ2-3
TGTGCCAGCAGCTTAAACTCAGGTTTCTCAGATACGCAGTATTTT
CASSLNSGFSDTQYF
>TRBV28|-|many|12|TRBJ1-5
TGTGCCAGCACCGCCCTGGGACAGCCCCAGCATTTT
CASTALGQPQHF
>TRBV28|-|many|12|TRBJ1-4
TGTGCCAGCAGTACGGTTTTTGAAAAACTGTTTTTT
CASSTVFEKLFF
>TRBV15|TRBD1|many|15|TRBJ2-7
TGTGCCACCAGCACGGGCGCCGGGACAGGGTACGAGCAGTACTTC
CATSTGAGTGYEQYF
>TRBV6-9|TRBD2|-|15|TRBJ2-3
TGTGCCAGCACCCGCGGACTAGCGGGCACAGATACGCAGTATTTT
CASTRGLAGTDTQYF
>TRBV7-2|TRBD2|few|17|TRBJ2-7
TGTGCCAGCAGCCCTAGGGGGACTAGCGGGAGCTCCTACGAGCAGTACTTC
CASSPRGTSGSSYEQYF
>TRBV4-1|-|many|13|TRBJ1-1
TGCGCCAGCAGCCTCCGGGCCGCCACTGAAGCTTTCTTT
CASSLRAATEAFF
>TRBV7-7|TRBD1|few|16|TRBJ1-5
TGTGCCAGCAGCATAGGGACAGGGGGCGCCAATCAGCCCCAGCATTTT
CASSIGTGGANQPQHF
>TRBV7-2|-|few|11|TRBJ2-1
TGTGCCAGCAGCATACTCAATGAGCAGTTCTTC
CASSILNEQFF
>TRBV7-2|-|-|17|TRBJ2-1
TGTGCCAGCAGCTTTTATATTGGGGACGCCGCCTACAATGAGCAGTTCTTC
CASSFYIGDAAYNEQFF